The 28 T cell receptor beta chains given below trace back to one sample, sequenced in a study of cytomegalovirus exposure and HLA in healthy donors. The PCR was carried out with 60 Vbeta primers and 13 Jbeta primers. Produced via immunoSEQ multiplex PCR; TCRdb's table is partial and in-frame only. The repertoire holds approximately 88,000 clones, roughly three quarters seen once, with roughly 1.3% in the top ten. The sample consisted of PBMCs. These receptors all stem from a male donor in good health and CMV-seronegative.

The gene calls are TRBV28 and TRBJ2-1; 9 positions match TRBD2. This CDR3 region has 16 residues. The germline V gene encodes CDR1 MDHEN and CDR2 SYDVKM. V was pared by 6 bases and J by 4 bases, with 10 bases of the junction left unmatched. The CDR3 sequence is CASSSGSGGAYNEQFF. CDR3 DNA: TGTGCCAGCAGCTCCGGTAGCGGGGGTGCTTACAATGAGCAGTTCTTC.

This clone was seen once. The V call is TRBV6-5, the J call TRBJ1-6; D is possibly TRBD1 (6 bases). Germline CDR1 reads MNHEY; CDR2 reads SVGAGI. Deletions cut 2 bases from V and 7 bases from J, with 12 bases between. The CDR3 runs to 15 residues. CDR3 coding DNA: TGTGCCAGCAGTTACGATCAGGGGAAGAATTCACCCCTCCACTTT. Translation gives CASSYDQGKNSPLHF.

This clone was seen a few times. The chain couples TRBV27 to TRBJ1-2; tentative D call: TRBD1 (6 bases). The CDR3 has 15 amino acids. Between the trimmed V and J ends, which lost 4 bases and 4 bases, there was a span of 16 bases. Germline assignment: CDR1 MNHEY and CDR2 SMNVEV (reference sequence). Here the CDR3 DNA reads TGTGCCAGCAGTTCAGGGGTGGGCCCTCTCTATGGCTACACCTTC. This gives the protein CASSSGVGPLYGYTF.

The chain has TRBV30 and TRBJ1-1; possible D gene TRBD1, 6 bases. Trimming stripped 3 bases from V and 0 bases from J, with 26 bases between. Germline-derived CDR1 and CDR2 are GTSNPN and SVGIG (reference sequence). The CDR3 has 19 amino acids. The CDR3 protein is CAWRGGPTTINMLNTEAFF. The CDR3 nucleotides read TGTGCCTGGAGGGGGGGGCCTACTACAATTAATATGCTGAACACTGAAGCTTTCTTT.

This clone was seen more than once but under ten times. The chain couples TRBV28 to TRBJ2-7; possibly TRBD1 for D (5 bases). The CDR3 runs 12 residues. Germline V gives CDR1 MDHEN, CDR2 SYDVKM. V lost 5 bases to trimming and J lost 2 bases, with 7 bases between them. CDR3 loop: CASSGATYEQYF. CDR3 in DNA: TGTGCCAGCAGTGGGGCCACCTACGAGCAGTACTTC.

Only one count was recorded for this clone. The V call is TRBV6-5, the J call TRBJ1-2; the match to TRBD1 covers 7 bases. V dropped 6 bases and J dropped 8; count of bases not matched to a gene: 12. The CDR3 has 14 residues. The germline gives CDR1 MNHEY, CDR2 SVGAGI. CDR3 nucleotide sequence: TGTGCCAGCAGCTATACCGGGACAGTGGGCGGCTACACCTTC. This sequence encodes CASSYTGTVGGYTF.

This clone was seen only once. This chain joins TRBV9 and TRBJ1-3; perhaps TRBD1 as D (6 bases). The ends were cut back, 3 bases at V and 4 bases at J, with 20 bases in the middle. Germline V gene sequence: CDR1 SGDLS, CDR2 YYNGEE. CDR3 length equals 17 residues. The DNA of the CDR3 is TGTGCCAGCAGCGGACCGGGACACTTACCGGGGGGAAACACCATATATTTT. This encodes CASSGPGHLPGGNTIYF.

The CDR3 reads CASSQESSRTLYGYTF. The CDR3 coding sequence is TGCGCCAGCAGCCAAGAGTCGTCTCGGACACTCTATGGCTACACCTTC. The chain joins TRBV4-1 to TRBJ1-2; possible D gene TRBD1, 5 bases. V lost 0 bases to trimming and J lost 4 bases, with 15 bases between them. Germline loops: CDR1 MGHRA, CDR2 YSYEKL. The CDR3 contains 16 residues.

CDR3 coding DNA: TGCGCCAGCAGCCACAGGGCTCACGAGCAGTACTTC. Protein: CASSHRAHEQYF. The V and J genes are TRBV5-1 and TRBJ2-7; TRBD1 might be the D (6 bases). The V gene's germline CDR1 is SGHRS and CDR2 YFSETQ. The CDR3 has 12 amino acids. V lost 4 bases to trimming and J lost 5 bases, with 10 bases between them. The full variable domain, in which reference TRBV5-1 and TRBJ2-7 provide the parts outside the CDR3, is KAGVTQTPRYLIKTRGQQVTLSCSPISGHRSVSWYQQTPGQGLQFLFEYFSETQRNKGNFPGRFSGRQFSNSRSEMNVSTLELGDSALYLCASSHRAHEQYFGPGTRLTVT.

The chain links TRBV5-1 to TRBJ2-5; tentative D call: TRBD2 (6 bases). The assigned J gene may be wrong: the sequence end matches TRBJ2-7 better. CDR3 size: 16 residues. Germline CDR1 SGHRS, CDR2 YFSETQ. CDR3 sequence reads: CASSLETPGSSYEQYF. The DNA for the CDR3 is TGCGCCAGCAGCTTGGAGACCCCCGGGAGCTCCTACGAGCAGTACTTC.

V gene TRBV9 combines with J gene TRBJ2-3; weak D call: TRBD2 (5 bases). The length of the CDR3 is 19 residues. Looked up from germline, CDR1 is SGDLS and CDR2 is YYNGEE. The V end was cut by 6 bases, the J end by 0 bases, with 26 bases between. CDR3 sequence: CASTYGVALITSSTDTQYF. The CDR3, as DNA: TGTGCCAGCACCTACGGGGTAGCGCTGATTACTTCTAGCACAGATACGCAGTATTTT.

The CDR3 bases are TGTGCCAGCAGCTTAGTGCTAGCGGGAGGCGAGCAGTTCTTC. Protein sequence: CASSLVLAGGEQFF. This sequence joins TRBV11-2 and TRBJ2-1; 11 bases are shared with TRBD2. J was trimmed by 10 bases and V by 1 base; bases with no gene match: 3. Germline V gives CDR1 SGHAT, CDR2 FQNNGV. The CDR3 sequence is 14 residues long.

This clone was observed once. The chain combines TRBV7-6 with TRBJ1-5; tentatively, D is TRBD1 (5 bases). The ends were cut back, 2 bases at V and 5 bases at J, with 13 bases in the middle. The CDR3 consists of 15 residues. Germline V lookup: CDR1 SGHVS, CDR2 FNYEAQ. The CDR3 here is CASSLRGAGDQPQHF. DNA of the CDR3: TGTGCCAGCAGCTTACGGGGTGCGGGGGATCAGCCCCAGCATTTT.

The chain employs TRBV5-1 and TRBJ1-1; D is uncertain. Per the germline V gene, CDR1 is SGHRS and CDR2 is YFSETQ. V gave up 4 bases and J gave up 7 bases, with 17 bases separating them. The CDR3 covers 14 residues. CDR3 bases: TGCGCCAGCAGCCCCACCGAAACAGCCGATGAAGCTTTCTTT. It codes for CASSPTETADEAFF.

The chain is built from TRBV4-1 and TRBJ1-1; D is unclear. Germline V gene data show CDR1 as MGHRA and CDR2 as YSYEKL. The ends were cut back, 6 bases at V and 0 bases at J, with 8 bases in the middle. The CDR3 loop spans 13 amino acids. CDR3 DNA sequence: TGCGCCAGCAGGCCCGGGGTGAACACTGAAGCTTTCTTT. Protein product: CASRPGVNTEAFF.

This sequence joins TRBV6-5 and TRBJ1-1; 7 nucleotides match TRBD1. Germline V gene sequence: CDR1 MNHEY, CDR2 SVGAGI. The CDR3 spans 15 residues. The V segment lost 2 bases and the J segment 1 base; nucleotides outside the gene matches: 4. CDR3 region: CASSYPDRENTEAFF. The CDR3 bases are TGTGCCAGCAGTTACCCCGACAGGGAGAACACTGAAGCTTTCTTT.

The chain employs TRBV5-4 and TRBJ1-2, with 7 positions matching TRBD1. In germline, CDR1 is SGHNT, CDR2 YYREEE (reference sequence). Germline trimming cut 5 bases from V and 8 bases from J; bases unmatched to any gene: 9. The CDR3 has 13 amino acids. As DNA, the CDR3 is TGTGCCAGCAGATTGACAGGGCGCCGCGGCTACACCTTC. Translation: CASRLTGRRGYTF. Using reference TRBV5-4 and TRBJ1-2 for the parts outside the CDR3, the full variable domain is ETGVTQSPTHLIKTRGQQVTLRCSSQSGHNTVSWYQQALGQGPQFIFQYYREEENGRGNFPPRFSGLQFPNYSSELNVNALELDDSALYLCASRLTGRRGYTFGSGTRLTVV.

The chain recombines TRBV5-1 with TRBJ1-1, with 8 bases that match TRBD1. Unmatched junction bases numbered 9, after V lost 4 bases and J lost 4 bases. Per germline, CDR1 SGHRS and CDR2 YFSETQ. The CDR3 is 15 residues long. The CDR3 here is CASSAGQGRFTEAFF. The CDR3 DNA sequence: TGCGCCAGCAGCGCCGGACAGGGTAGGTTCACTGAAGCTTTCTTT.

The chain uses TRBV28 and TRBJ2-7, with 13 bases matching TRBD2. CDR3 size: 15 residues. J lost 5 bases, V lost 5 bases, and 6 bases had no gene match. In germline, CDR1 is MDHEN, CDR2 SYDVKM. CDR3 nucleotides: TGTGCCAGCAGTAAACTAGCGGGAGGGCCGGACGAGCAGTACTTC. Translating it yields CASSKLAGGPDEQYF.

This clone was seen a handful of times. This sample also contains other DNA sequences that code for the same CDR3. This chain's CDR3 is CSVHRGFNYGYTF. The DNA of the CDR3 is TGCAGTGTGCACAGGGGGTTTAACTATGGCTACACCTTC. The rearrangement joins TRBV29-1 to TRBJ1-2; 8 bases line up with TRBD1. Germline V lookup: CDR1 SQVTM, CDR2 ANQGSEA. This CDR3 has 13 amino acids.

The chain carries TRBV7-2 and TRBJ1-2, with no clear D. The CDR3 spans 12 residues. The germline CDR1 and CDR2 sequences are SGHTA and FQGNSA. The ends were cut back, 1 base at V and 3 bases at J, with 3 bases in the middle. The CDR3 region has the DNA TGTGCCAGCAGCTTAGACTACTATGGCTACACCTTC. It yields the protein CASSLDYYGYTF. Variable domain in full (rest from reference TRBV7-2 and TRBJ1-2): GAGVSQSPSNKVTEKGKDVELRCDPISGHTALYWYRQSLGQGLEFLIYFQGNSAPDKSGLPSDRFSAERTGGSVSTLTIQRTQQEDSAVYLCASSLDYYGYTFGSGTRLTVV.

This clone was seen more than once but under ten times. This sequence joins TRBV4-3 and TRBJ1-4; maybe TRBD1 (5 bases). CDR1 is LGHNA, CDR2 YSLEER, per germline. The V end was cut by 3 bases, the J end by 5 bases, with 16 bases between. The CDR3 is 16 amino acids. The CDR3 reads CASSQKAGRTNEKLFF. The CDR3 DNA sequence: TGCGCCAGCAGCCAGAAAGCGGGGAGGACAAATGAAAAACTGTTTTTT.

The rearrangement joins TRBV15 to TRBJ1-4, with a weak D call TRBD1 (5 bases). Deletions cut 2 bases from V and 5 bases from J, with 12 bases between. CDR1 and CDR2 from the germline V gene are LNHNV and YYDKDF (reference sequence). The CDR3 is made up of 15 amino acids. Here the CDR3 reads CATSRFREENEKLFF. The CDR3 nucleotides read TGTGCCACCAGCAGATTCAGGGAAGAAAATGAAAAACTGTTTTTT.

V gene TRBV30 combines with J gene TRBJ1-5; possible D gene TRBD1, 5 bases. Germline-derived CDR1 and CDR2 are GTSNPN and SVGIG (reference sequence). With 0 bases removed from V and 5 bases from J, the gap between germline ends came to 14 bases. This CDR3 comprises 15 residues. The CDR3 reads CAWSVWAGGDQPQHF. CDR3 nucleotide sequence: TGTGCCTGGAGTGTTTGGGCCGGGGGTGATCAGCCCCAGCATTTT.

The chain uses TRBV4-3 and TRBJ1-1; possible D gene TRBD1, 5 bases. From germline, CDR1 is LGHNA and CDR2 YSLEER. The CDR3 totals 15 residues. Trimming shortened V by 0 bases and J by 4 bases, and 12 bases separated the two germline ends. The CDR3 reads CASSQDPQGGTEAFF. The CDR3 region has the DNA TGCGCCAGCAGCCAAGATCCTCAGGGTGGCACTGAAGCTTTCTTT.

The chain has TRBV7-2 and TRBJ2-7; perhaps TRBD2 as D (6 bases). The CDR3 is 14 amino acids. The ends were cut back, 4 bases at V and 5 bases at J, with 15 bases in the middle. The germline gives CDR1 SGHTA, CDR2 FQGNSA. CDR3 bases: TGTGCCAGCAGCTCCGGGACTGCCCTTCACGAGCAGTACTTC. It codes for CASSSGTALHEQYF. Looking up the rest from reference TRBV7-2 and TRBJ2-7 gives the full variable domain: GAGVSQSPSNKVTEKGKDVELRCDPISGHTALYWYRQSLGQGLEFLIYFQGNSAPDKSGLPSDRFSAERTGGSVSTLTIQRTQQEDSAVYLCASSSGTALHEQYFGPGTRLTVT.

The V call is TRBV6-6, the J call TRBJ1-5, with 7 bases fitting TRBD1. CDR1 and CDR2 from the germline V gene are MNHNY and SVGAGI (reference sequence). The CDR3 is made up of 14 amino acids. V dropped 4 bases and J dropped 2; count of bases not matched to a gene: 2. The CDR3 region is CASSSRGGNQPQHF. CDR3 nucleotide sequence: TGTGCCAGCAGTTCCAGGGGGGGCAATCAGCCCCAGCATTTT.

This clone was recorded a few times. The chain recombines TRBV5-1 with TRBJ2-6, with TRBD1 identical over 10 bases. J lost 1 base, V lost 3 bases, and 1 base had no gene match. The CDR3 runs 16 residues. From germline, CDR1 is SGHRS and CDR2 YFSETQ. For the CDR3, the DNA is TGCGCCAGCAGCTGGACAGGGGGTTCTGGGGCCAACGTCCTGACTTTC. Amino acid sequence: CASSWTGGSGANVLTF.